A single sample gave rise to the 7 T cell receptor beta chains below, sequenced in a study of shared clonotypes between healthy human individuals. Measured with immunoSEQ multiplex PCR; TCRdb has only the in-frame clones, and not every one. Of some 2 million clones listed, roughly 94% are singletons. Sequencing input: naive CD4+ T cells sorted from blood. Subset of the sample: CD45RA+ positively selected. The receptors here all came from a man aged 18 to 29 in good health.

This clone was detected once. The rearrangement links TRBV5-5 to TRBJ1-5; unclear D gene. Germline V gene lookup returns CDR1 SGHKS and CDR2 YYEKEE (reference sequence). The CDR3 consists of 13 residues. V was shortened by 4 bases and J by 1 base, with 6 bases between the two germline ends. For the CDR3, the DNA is TGTGCCAGCAGCCGGAACAGCAATCAGCCCCAGCATTTT. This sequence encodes CASSRNSNQPQHF.

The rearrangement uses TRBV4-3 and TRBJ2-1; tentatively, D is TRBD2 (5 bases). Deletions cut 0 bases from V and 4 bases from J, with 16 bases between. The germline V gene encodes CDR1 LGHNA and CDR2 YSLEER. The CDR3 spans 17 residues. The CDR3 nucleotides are TGCGCCAGCAGCCAAGAAAGCGGTTGGGCCCTTTACAATGAGCAGTTCTTC. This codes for CASSQESGWALYNEQFF.

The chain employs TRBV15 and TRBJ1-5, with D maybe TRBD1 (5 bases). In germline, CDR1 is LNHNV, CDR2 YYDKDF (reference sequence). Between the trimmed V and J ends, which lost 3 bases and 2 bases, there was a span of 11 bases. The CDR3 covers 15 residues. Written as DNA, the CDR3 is TGTGCCACCAGCAGGGGAGAAGGGGGCAATCAGCCCCAGCATTTT. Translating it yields CATSRGEGGNQPQHF.

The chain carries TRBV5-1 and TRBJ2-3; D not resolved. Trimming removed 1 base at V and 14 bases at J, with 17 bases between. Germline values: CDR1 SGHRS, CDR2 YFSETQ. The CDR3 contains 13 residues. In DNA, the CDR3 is TGCGCCAGCAGCTTGTCCGCCCCCTACCCTAGGTATTTT. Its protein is CASSLSAPYPRYF.

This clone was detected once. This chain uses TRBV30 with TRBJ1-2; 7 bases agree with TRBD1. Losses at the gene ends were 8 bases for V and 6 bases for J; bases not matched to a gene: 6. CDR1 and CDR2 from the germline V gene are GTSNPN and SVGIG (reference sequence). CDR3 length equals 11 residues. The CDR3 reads CAGNRGHGYTF. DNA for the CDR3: TGTGCCGGAAACAGGGGCCATGGCTACACCTTC.

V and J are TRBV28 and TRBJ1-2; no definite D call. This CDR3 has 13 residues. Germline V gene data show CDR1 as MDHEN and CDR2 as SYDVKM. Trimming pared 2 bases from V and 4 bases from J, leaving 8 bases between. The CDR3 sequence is CASSLDGPYGYTF. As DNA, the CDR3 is TGTGCCAGCAGTTTAGATGGCCCCTATGGCTACACCTTC.

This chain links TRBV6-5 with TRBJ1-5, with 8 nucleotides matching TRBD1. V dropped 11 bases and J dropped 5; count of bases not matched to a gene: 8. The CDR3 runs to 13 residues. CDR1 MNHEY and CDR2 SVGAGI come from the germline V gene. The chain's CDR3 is CAARQGYDQPQHF. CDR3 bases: TGTGCCGCGAGACAGGGGTACGATCAGCCCCAGCATTTT.